This T cell receptor (beta chain) was obtained from a study of blood T cell repertoires in COVID-19. Study summary: Researchers got acute and convalescent COVID-19 samples from the United States, Italy and Spain. In each case, the material was cDNA or gDNA derived from T cells, B-cell-depleted T cells, or PBMCs.

From germline, CDR1 is GTSNPN and CDR2 SVGIG (reference sequence). V was shortened by 5 bases and J by 0 bases, with 9 bases between the two germline ends. The CDR3 sequence is 13 residues long. Per the original methods: Estimates of nucleated cell counts were drawn from the amplification of reference gene primers. Generated by immunoSEQ multiplex PCR, the TCRdb table keeps only in-frame clones and is missing some. The D gene and trimming were derived from the DNA, and the V and J assignments and clone size from that table. Of 40,000 to 55,000 clones in the sample, 86% were seen once. The receptor was derived from a human donor in a cohort sampled during active COVID-19. The J gene is TRBJ2-3, the V gene TRBV30; D remains ambiguous. The sequencing sample was made of peripheral blood. The CDR3 sequence is CAWARESTDTQYF. The CDR3 region has the DNA TGTGCCTGGGCGCGAGAGAGCACAGATACGCAGTATTTT.